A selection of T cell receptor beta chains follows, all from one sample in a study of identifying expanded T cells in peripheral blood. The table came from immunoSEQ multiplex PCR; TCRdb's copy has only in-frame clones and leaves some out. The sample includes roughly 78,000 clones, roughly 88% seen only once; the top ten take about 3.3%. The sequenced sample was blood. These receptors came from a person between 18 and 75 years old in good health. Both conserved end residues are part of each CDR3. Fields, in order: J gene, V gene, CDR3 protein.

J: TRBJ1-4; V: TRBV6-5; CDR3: CASSYSISSEKLFF
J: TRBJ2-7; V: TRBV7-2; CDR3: CASSQAGTYYF
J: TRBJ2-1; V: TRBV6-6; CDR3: CASSYGGPTYNEQFF
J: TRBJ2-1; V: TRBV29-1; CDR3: CSVVPRINEQFF
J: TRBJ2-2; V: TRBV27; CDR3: CASKAQSGRMGSGELFF
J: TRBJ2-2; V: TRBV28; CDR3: CASRKPGQGTGELFF
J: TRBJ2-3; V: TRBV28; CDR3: CASSLEVPQDTQYF
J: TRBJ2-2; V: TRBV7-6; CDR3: CASSLWTGVETGELFF
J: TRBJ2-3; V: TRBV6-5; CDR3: CASSSRGRGDTQYF
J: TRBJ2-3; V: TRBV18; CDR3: CASSPREADTQYF
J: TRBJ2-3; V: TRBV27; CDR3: CASSSYMAGLAGARRTDTQYF
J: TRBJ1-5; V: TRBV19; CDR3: CASSMSGANQPQHF